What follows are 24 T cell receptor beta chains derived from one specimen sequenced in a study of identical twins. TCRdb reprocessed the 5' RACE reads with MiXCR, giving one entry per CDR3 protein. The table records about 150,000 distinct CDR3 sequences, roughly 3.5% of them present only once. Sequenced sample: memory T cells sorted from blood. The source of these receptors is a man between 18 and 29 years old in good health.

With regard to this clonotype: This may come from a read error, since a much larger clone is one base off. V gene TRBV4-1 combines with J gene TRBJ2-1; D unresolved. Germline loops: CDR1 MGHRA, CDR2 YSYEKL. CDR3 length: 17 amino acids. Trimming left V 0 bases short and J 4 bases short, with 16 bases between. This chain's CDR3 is CASSQDSVTYKYNEQFF. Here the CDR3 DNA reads TGCGCCAGCAGCCAAGATTCGGTGACCTACAAATACAATGAGCAGTTCTTC.

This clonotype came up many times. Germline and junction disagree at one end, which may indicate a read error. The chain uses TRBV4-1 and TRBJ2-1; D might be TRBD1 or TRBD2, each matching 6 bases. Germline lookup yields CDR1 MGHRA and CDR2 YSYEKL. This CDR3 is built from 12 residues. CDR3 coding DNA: TGCGCCAGCAGCCAAGTCGGGGGCTCGCGGGACTTC. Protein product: CASSQVGGSRDF.

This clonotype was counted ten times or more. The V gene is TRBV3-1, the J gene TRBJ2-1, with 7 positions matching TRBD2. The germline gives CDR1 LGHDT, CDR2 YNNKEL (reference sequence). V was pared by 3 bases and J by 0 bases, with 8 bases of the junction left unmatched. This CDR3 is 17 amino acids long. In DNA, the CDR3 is TGTGCCAGCAGCCAGCGCCTAGCGGCGTACTCCTACAATGAGCAGTTCTTC. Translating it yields CASSQRLAAYSYNEQFF.

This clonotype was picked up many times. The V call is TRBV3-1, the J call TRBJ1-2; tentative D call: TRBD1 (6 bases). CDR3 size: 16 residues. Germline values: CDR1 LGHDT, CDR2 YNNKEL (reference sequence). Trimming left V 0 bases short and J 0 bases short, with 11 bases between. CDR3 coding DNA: TGTGCCAGCAGCCAAGATGCGACAGGCGCTAACTATGGCTACACCTTC. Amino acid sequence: CASSQDATGANYGYTF.

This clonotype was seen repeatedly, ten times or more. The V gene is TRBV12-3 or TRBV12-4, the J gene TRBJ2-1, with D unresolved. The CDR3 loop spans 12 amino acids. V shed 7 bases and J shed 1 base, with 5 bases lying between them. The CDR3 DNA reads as TGTGCCAGCACCCGGTCCTACAATGAGCAGTTCTTC. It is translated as CASTRSYNEQFF.

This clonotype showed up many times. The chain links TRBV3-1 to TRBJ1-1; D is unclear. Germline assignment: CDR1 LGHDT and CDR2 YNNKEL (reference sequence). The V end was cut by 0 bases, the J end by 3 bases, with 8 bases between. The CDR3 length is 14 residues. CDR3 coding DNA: TGTGCCAGCAGCCAAGATATATCCGACACTGAAGCTTTCTTT. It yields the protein CASSQDISDTEAFF.

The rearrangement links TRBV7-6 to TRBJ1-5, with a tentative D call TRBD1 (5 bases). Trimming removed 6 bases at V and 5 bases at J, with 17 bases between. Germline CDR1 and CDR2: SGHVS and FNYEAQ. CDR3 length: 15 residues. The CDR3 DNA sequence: TGTGCCAGCAGAGCTCGGGGGAAAGGGGATCAGCCCCAGCATTTT. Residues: CASRARGKGDQPQHF.

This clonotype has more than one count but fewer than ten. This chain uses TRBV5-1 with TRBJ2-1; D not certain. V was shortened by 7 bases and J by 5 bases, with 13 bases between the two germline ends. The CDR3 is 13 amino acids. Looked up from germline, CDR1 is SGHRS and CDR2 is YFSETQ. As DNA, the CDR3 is TGCGCCAGCGCTCGTCCGCCGAACAATGAGCAGTTCTTC. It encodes CASARPPNNEQFF.

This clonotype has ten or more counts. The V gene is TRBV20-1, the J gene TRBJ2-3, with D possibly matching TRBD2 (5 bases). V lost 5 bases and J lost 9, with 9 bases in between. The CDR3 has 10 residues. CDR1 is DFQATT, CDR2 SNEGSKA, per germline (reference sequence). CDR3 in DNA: TGCAGTGCTGTGGGAGAGACGCAGTATTTT. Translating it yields CSAVGETQYF.

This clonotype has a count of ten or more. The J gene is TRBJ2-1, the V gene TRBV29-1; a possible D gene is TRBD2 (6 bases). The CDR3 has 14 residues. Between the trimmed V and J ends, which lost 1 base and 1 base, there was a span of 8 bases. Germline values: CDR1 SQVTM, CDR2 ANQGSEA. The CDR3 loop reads CSVEVRESYNEQFF. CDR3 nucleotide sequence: TGCAGCGTTGAAGTACGGGAGTCCTACAATGAGCAGTTCTTC.

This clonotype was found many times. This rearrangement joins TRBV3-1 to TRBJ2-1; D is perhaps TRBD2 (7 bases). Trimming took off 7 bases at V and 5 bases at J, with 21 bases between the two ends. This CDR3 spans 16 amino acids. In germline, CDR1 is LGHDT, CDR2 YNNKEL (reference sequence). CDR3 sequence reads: CASTRGWGGGDNEQFF. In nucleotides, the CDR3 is TGTGCCAGCACCCGTGGCTGGGGGGGCGGGGACAATGAGCAGTTCTTC.

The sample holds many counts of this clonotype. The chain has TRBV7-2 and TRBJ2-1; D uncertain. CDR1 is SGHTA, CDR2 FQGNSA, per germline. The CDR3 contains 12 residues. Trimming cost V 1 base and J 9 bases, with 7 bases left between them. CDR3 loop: CASSLGPAEQFF. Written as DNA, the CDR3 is TGTGCCAGCAGCTTAGGTCCCGCTGAGCAGTTCTTC.

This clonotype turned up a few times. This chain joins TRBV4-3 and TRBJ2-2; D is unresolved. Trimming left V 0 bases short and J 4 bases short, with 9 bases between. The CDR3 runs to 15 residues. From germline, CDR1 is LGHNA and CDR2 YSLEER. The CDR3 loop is CASSQDRWSTGELFF. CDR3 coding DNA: TGCGCCAGCAGCCAAGATAGGTGGAGCACCGGGGAGCTGTTTTTT.

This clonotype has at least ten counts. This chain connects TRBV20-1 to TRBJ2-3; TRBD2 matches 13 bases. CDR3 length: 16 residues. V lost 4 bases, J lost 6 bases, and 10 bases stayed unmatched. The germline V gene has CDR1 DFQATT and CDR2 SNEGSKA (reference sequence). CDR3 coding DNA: TGCAGTGCTACCAAGAGGACTAGCGGGAGCGGGGATACGCAGTATTTT. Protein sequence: CSATKRTSGSGDTQYF.

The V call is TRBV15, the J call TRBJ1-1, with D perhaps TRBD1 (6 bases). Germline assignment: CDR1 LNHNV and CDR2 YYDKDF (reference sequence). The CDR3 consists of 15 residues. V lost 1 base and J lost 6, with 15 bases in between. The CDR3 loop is CATSRVGGPKAEAFF. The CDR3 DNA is TGTGCCACCAGCAGAGTAGGGGGACCCAAGGCTGAAGCTTTCTTT. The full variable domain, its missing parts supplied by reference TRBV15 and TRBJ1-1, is DAMVIQNPRYQVTQFGKPVTLSCSQTLNHNVMYWYQQKSSQAPKLLFHYYDKDFNNEADTPDNFQSRRPNTSFCFLDIRSPGLGDTAMYLCATSRVGGPKAEAFFGQGTRLTVV.

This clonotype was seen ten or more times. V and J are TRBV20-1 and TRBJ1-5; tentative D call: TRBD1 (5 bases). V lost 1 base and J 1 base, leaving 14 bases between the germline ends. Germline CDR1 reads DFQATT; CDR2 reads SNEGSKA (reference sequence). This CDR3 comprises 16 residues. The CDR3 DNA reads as TGCAGTGCTAGAGTTCAAGGGAAGGGGAGCAATCAGCCCCAGCATTTT. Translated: CSARVQGKGSNQPQHF.

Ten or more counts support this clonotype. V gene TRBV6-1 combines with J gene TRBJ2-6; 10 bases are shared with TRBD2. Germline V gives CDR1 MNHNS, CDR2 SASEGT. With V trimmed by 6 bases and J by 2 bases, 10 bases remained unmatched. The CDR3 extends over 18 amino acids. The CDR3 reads CASSLAPSGSPGANVLTF. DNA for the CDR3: TGTGCCAGCAGCCTAGCGCCTAGCGGGAGCCCTGGGGCCAACGTCCTGACTTTC.

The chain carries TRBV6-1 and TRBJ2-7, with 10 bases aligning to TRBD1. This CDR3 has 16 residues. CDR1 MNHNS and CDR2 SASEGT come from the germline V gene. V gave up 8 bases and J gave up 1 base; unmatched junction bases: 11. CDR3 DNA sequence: TGTGCCAGCCTGAAACCCTGGACAGGGGGATCCTACGAGCAGTACTTC. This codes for CASLKPWTGGSYEQYF.

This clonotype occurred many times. Here the CDR3 DNA reads TGTGCCAGCATTAAGCGGGGAGGCACAGATACGCAGTATTTT. This gives the protein CASIKRGGTDTQYF. The chain links TRBV2 to TRBJ2-3, with 7 bases identical to TRBD2. Germline V gene lookup returns CDR1 SNHLY and CDR2 FYNNEI. CDR3 length equals 14 residues. The junction had 5 bases not matched to a gene; V was cut back by 7 bases and J by 1 base.

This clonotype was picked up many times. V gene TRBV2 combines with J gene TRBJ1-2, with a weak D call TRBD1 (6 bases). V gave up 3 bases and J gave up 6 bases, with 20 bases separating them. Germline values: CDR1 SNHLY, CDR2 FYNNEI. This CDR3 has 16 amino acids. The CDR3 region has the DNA TGTGCCAGCAGTGACATCGCCCAGGGGCGGTTCGATGGCTACACCTTC. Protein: CASSDIAQGRFDGYTF.

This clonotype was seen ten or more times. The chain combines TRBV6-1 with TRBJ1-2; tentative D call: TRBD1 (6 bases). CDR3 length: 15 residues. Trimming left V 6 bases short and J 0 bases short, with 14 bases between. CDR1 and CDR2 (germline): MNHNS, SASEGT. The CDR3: CASRTGQRSNYGYTF. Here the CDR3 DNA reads TGTGCCAGCAGAACTGGACAGCGATCTAACTATGGCTACACCTTC.

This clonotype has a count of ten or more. Written as DNA, the CDR3 is TGCAGTGCCCCCCAGGCTGGTACGCAGACCCAGTACTTC. As protein: CSAPQAGTQTQYF. The chain couples TRBV20-1 to TRBJ2-5; D unresolved. CDR3 length: 13 amino acids. The germline V and J ends were trimmed by 6 bases and 6 bases, with 17 bases remaining between them. CDR1 and CDR2 from the germline V gene are DFQATT and SNEGSKA (reference sequence).

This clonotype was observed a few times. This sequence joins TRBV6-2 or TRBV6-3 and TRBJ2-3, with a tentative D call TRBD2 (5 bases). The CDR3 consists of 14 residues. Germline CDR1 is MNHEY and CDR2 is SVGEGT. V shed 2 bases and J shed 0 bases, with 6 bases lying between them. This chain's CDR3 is CASSYRESTDTQYF. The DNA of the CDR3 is TGTGCCAGCAGTTACAGGGAGAGCACAGATACGCAGTATTTT.

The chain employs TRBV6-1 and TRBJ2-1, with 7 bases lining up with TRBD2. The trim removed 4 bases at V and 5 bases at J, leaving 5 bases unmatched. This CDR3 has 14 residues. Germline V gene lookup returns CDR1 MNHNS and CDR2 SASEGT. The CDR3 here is CASSGAGTNNEQFF. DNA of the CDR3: TGTGCCAGCAGTGGAGCGGGAACAAACAATGAGCAGTTCTTC.